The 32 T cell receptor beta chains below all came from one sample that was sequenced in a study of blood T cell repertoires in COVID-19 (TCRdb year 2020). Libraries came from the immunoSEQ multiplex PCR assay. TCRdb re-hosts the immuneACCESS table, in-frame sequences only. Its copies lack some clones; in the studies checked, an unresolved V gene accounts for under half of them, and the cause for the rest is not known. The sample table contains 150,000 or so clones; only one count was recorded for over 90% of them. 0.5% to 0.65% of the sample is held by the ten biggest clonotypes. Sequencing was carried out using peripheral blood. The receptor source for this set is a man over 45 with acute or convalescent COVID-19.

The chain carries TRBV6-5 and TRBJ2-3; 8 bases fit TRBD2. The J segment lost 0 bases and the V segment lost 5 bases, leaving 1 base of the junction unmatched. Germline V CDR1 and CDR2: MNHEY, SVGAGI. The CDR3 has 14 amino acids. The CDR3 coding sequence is TGTGCCAGCAGTAGCGGGGGTAGCACAGATACGCAGTATTTT. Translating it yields CASSSGGSTDTQYF.

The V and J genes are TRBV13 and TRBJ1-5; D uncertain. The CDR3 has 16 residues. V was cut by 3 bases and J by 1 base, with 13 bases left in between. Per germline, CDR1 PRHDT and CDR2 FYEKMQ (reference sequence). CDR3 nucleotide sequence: TGTGCCAGCAGCTTTGGCGGGCCTGGAAGCAATCAGCCCCAGCATTTT. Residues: CASSFGGPGSNQPQHF.

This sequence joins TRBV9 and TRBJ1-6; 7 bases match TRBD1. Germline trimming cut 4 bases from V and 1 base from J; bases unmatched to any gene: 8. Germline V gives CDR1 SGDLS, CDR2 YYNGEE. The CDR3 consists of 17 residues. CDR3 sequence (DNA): TGTGCCAGCAGCCACCCAGTACAGGGGTCCTATAATTCACCCCTCCACTTT. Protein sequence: CASSHPVQGSYNSPLHF.

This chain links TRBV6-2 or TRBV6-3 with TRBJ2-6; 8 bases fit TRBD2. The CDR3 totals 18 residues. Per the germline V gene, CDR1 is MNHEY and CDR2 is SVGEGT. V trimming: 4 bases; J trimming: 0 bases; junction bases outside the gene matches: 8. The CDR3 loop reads CASSSREGGTSGANVLTF. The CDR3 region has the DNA TGTGCCAGCAGTTCTCGGGAGGGAGGGACCTCTGGGGCCAACGTCCTGACTTTC.

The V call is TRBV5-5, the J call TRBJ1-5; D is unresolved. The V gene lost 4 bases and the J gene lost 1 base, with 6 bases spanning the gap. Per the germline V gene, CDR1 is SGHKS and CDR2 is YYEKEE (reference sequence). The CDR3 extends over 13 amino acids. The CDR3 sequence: CASSLDSNQPQHF. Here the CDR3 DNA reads TGTGCCAGCAGCCTAGACAGCAATCAGCCCCAGCATTTT.

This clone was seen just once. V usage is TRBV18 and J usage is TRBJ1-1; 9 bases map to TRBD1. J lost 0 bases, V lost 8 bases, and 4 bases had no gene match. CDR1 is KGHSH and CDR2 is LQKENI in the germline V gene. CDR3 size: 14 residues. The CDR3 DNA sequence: TGTGCCAGCCGATGGGACAGGGTGAACACTGAAGCTTTCTTT. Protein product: CASRWDRVNTEAFF.

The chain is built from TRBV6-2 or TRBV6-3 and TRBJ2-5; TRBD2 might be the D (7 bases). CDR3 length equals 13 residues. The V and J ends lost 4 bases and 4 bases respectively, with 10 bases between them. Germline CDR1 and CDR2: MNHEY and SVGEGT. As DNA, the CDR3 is TGTGCCAGCAGTTGGGGGGGGCCAGAGACCCAGTACTTC. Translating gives CASSWGGPETQYF.

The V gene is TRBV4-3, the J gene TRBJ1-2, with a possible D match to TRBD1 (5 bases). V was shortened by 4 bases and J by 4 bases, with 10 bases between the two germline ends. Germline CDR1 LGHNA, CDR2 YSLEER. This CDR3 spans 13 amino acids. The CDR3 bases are TGCGCCAGCAGCCCGGACATCCTCTATGGCTACACCTTC. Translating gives CASSPDILYGYTF.

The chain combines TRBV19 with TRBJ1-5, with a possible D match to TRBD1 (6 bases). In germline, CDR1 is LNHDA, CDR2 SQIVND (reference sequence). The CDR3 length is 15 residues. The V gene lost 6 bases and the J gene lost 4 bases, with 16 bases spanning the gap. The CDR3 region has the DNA TGTGCCAGTAGATCGACAGGACATTCTAATCAGCCCCAGCATTTT. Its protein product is CASRSTGHSNQPQHF.

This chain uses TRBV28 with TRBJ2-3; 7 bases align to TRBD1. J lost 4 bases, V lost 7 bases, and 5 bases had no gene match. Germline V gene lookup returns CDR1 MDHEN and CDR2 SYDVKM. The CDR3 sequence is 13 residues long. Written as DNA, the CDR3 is TGTGCCAGCACCCCAGGGGGAGCAGATACGCAGTATTTT. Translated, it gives CASTPGGADTQYF.

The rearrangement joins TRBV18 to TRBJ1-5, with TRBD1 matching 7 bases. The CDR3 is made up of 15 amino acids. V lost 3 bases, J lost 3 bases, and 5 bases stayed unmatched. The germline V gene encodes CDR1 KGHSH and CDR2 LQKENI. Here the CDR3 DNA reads TGTGCCAGCTCACCGGGGACAGATCTCAATCAGCCCCAGCATTTT. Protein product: CASSPGTDLNQPQHF.

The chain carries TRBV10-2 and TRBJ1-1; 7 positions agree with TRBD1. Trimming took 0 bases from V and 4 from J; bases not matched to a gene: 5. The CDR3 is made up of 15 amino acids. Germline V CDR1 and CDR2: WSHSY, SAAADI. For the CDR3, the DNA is TGCGCCAGCAGTGAGTCGTCCCAGGGGGGCACTGAAGCTTTCTTT. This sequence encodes CASSESSQGGTEAFF.

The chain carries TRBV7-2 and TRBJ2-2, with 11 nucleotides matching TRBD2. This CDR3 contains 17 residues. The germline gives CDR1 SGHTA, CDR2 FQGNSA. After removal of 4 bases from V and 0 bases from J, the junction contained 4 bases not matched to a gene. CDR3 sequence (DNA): TGTGCCAGCAGCTATCCTAGCGGGAGGACGAACACCGGGGAGCTGTTTTTT. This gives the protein CASSYPSGRTNTGELFF. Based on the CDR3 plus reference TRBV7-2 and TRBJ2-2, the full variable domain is GAGVSQSPSNKVTEKGKDVELRCDPISGHTALYWYRQSLGQGLEFLIYFQGNSAPDKSGLPSDRFSAERTGGSVSTLTIQRTQQEDSAVYLCASSYPSGRTNTGELFFGEGSRLTVL.

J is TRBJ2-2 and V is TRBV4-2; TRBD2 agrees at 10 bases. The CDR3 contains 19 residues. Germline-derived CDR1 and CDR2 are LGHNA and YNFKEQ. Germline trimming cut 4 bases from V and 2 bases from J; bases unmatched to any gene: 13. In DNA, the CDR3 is TGTGCCAGCAGCCCCAACGTGGGAGCGGGGGGGTTTAACACCGGGGAGCTGTTTTTT. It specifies CASSPNVGAGGFNTGELFF.

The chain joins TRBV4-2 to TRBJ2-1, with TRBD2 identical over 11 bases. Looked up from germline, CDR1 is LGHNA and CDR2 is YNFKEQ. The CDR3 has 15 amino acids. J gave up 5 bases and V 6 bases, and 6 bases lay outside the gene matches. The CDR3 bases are TGTGCCAGCAGGCCGACTAGCGGGATAGACAATGAGCAGTTCTTC. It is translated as CASRPTSGIDNEQFF.

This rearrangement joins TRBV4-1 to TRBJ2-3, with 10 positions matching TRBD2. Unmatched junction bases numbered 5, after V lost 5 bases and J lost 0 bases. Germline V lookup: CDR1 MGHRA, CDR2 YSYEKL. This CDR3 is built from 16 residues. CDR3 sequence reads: CASSKPTSGSTDTQYF. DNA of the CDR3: TGCGCCAGCAGCAAACCGACTAGCGGGAGCACAGATACGCAGTATTTT.

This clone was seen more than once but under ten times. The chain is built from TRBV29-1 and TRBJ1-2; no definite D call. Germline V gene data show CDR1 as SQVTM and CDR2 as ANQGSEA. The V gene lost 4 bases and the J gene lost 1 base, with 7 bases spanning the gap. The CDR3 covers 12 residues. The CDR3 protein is CSVGSDNYGYTF. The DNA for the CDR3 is TGCAGCGTTGGGTCAGATAACTATGGCTACACCTTC.

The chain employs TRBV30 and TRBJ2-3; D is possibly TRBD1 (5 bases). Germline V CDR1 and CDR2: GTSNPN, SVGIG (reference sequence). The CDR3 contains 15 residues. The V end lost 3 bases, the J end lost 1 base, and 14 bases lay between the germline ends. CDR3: CAWSRNRPGTDTQYF. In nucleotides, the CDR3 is TGTGCCTGGAGCAGAAACAGGCCTGGCACAGATACGCAGTATTTT.

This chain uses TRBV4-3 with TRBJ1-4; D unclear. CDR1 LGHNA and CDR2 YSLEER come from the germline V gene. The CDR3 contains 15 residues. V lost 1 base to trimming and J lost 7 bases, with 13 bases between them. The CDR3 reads CASSQGQAGIEKLFF. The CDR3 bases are TGCGCCAGCAGCCAAGGACAAGCCGGTATTGAAAAACTGTTTTTT.

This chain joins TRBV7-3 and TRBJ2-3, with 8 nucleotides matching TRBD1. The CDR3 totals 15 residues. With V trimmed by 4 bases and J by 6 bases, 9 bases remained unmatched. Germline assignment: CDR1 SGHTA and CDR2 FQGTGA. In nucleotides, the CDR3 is TGTGCCAGCAGCTCACACCTGACAGGGGAGGATACGCAGTATTTT. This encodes CASSSHLTGEDTQYF.

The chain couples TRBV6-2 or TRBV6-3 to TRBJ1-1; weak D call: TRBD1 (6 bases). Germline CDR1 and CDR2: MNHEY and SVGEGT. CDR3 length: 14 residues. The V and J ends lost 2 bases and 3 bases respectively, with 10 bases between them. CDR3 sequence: CASSYHRVDTEAFF. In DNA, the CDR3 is TGTGCCAGCAGTTACCACAGGGTCGACACTGAAGCTTTCTTT.

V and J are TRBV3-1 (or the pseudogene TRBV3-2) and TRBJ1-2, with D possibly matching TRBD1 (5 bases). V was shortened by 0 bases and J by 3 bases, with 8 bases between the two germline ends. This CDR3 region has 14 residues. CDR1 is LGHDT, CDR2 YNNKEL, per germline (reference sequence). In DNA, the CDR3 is TGTGCCAGCAGCCAAGAGGGGGGGGACTATGGCTACACCTTC. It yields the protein CASSQEGGDYGYTF.

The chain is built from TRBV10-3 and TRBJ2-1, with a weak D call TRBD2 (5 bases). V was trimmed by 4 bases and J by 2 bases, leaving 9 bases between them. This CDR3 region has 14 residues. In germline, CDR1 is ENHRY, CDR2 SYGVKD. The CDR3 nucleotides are TGTGCCATCAGTGCCCCGGGGACCTACAATGAGCAGTTCTTC. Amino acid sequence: CAISAPGTYNEQFF.

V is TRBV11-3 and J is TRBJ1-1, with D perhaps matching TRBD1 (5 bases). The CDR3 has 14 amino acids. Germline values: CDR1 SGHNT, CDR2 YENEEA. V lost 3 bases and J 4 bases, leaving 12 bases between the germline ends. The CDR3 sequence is CASSLGGSSTEAFF. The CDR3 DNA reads TGTGCCAGCAGCTTGGGGGGATCTAGCACTGAAGCTTTCTTT. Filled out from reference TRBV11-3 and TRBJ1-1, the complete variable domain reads EAGVVQSPRYKIIEKKQPVAFWCNPISGHNTLYWYLQNLGQGPELLIRYENEEAVDDSQLPKDRFSAERLKGVDSTLKIQPAELGDSAVYLCASSLGGSSTEAFFGQGTRLTVV.

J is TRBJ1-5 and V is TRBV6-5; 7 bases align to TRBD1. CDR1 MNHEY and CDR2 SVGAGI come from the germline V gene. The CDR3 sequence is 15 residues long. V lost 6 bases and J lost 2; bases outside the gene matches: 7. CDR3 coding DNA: TGTGCCAGCAGAGGAGGGGGCAGGCGCAATCAGCCCCAGCATTTT. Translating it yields CASRGGGRRNQPQHF.

The CDR3: CASSPRGLAGGGANVLTF. CDR3 nucleotides: TGTGCCAGCAGCCCCCGAGGACTAGCGGGAGGTGGGGCCAACGTCCTGACTTTC. The V and J genes are TRBV9 and TRBJ2-6, with 14 bases fitting TRBD2. There are 18 residues in the CDR3. Trimming cost V 4 bases and J 3 bases; bases outside gene matches: 6. The germline gives CDR1 SGDLS, CDR2 YYNGEE.

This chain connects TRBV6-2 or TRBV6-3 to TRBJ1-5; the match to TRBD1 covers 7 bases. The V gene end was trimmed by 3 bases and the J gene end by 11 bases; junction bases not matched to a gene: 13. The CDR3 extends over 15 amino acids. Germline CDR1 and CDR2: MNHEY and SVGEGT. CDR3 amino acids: CASSYQTGEGAAQHF. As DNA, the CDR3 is TGTGCCAGCAGTTATCAAACAGGGGAAGGGGCGGCCCAGCATTTT.

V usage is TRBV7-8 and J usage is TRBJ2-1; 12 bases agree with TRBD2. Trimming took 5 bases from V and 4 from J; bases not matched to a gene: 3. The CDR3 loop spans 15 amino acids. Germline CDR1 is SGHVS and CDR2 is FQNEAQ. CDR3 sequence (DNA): TGTGCCAGCAGCACCGGACTAGCGGGGTACAATGAGCAGTTCTTC. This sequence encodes CASSTGLAGYNEQFF.

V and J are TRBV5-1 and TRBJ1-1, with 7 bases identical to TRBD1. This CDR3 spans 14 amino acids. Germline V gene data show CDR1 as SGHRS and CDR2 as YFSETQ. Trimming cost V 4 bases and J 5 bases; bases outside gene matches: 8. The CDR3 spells CASSLTGYQTEAFF. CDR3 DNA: TGCGCCAGCAGCCTGACAGGGTATCAAACTGAAGCTTTCTTT.

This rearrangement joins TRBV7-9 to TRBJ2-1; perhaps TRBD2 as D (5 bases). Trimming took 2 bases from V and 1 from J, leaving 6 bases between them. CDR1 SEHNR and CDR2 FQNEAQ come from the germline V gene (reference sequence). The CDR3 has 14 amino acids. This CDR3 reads CASSLRGSYNEQFF. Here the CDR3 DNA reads TGTGCCAGCAGCTTACGGGGTTCCTACAATGAGCAGTTCTTC.

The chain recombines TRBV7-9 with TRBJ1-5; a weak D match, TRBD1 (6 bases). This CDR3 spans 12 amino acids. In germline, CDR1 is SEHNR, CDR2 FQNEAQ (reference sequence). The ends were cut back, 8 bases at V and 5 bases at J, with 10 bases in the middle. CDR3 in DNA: TGTGCCAGCGGGACAAGCTATCAGCCCCAGCATTTT. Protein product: CASGTSYQPQHF. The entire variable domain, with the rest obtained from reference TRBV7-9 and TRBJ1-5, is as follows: DTGVSQNPRHKITKRGQNVTFRCDPISEHNRLYWYRQTLGQGPEFLTYFQNEAQLEKSRLLSDRFSAERPKGSFSTLEIQRTEQGDSAMYLCASGTSYQPQHFGDGTRLSIL.

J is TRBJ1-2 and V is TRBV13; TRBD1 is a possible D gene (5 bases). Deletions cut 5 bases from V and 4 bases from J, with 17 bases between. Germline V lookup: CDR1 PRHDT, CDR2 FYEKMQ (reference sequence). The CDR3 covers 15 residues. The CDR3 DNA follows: TGTGCCAGCAGCCTCGCTCAAGACAGAACCTATGGCTACACCTTC. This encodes CASSLAQDRTYGYTF.